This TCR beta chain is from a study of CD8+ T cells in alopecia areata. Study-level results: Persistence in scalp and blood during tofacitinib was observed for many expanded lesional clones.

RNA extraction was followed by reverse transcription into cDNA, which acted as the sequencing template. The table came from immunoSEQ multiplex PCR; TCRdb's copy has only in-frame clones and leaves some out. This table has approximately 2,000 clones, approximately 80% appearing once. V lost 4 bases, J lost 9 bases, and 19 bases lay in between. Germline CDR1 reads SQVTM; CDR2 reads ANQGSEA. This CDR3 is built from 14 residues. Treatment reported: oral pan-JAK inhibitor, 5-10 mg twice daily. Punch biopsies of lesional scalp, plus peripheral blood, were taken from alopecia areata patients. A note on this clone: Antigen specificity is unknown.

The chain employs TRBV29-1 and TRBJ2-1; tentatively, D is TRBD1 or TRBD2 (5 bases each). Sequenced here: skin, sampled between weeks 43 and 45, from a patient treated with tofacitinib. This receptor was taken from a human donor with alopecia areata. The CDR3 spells CSVVSGTLGSEQFF. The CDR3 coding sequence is TGCAGCGTTGTTTCCGGGACCCTAGGCAGTGAGCAGTTCTTC.